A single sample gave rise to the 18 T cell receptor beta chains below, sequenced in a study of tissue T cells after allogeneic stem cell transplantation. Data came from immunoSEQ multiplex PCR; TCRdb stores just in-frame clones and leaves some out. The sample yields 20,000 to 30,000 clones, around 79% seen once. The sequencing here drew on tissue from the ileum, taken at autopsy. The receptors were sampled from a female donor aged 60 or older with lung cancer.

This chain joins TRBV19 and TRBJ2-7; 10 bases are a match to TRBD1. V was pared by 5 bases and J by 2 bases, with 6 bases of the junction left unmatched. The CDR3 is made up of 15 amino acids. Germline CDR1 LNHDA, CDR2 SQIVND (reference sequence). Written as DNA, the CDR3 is TGTGCCAGTAGTTTACCGGGACAGGGGACCTACGAGCAGTACTTC. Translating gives CASSLPGQGTYEQYF.

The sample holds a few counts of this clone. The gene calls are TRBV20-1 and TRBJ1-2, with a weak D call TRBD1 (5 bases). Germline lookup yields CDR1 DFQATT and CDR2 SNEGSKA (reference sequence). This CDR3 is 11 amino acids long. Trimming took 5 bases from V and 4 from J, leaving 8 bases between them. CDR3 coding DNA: TGCAGTGCTTGGGGCGGCTATGGCTACACCTTC. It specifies CSAWGGYGYTF.

The DNA for the CDR3 is TGTGCCAGCAGCCCGACCTATCAACTAAACAATGAGCAGTTCTTC. Residues: CASSPTYQLNNEQFF. The chain has TRBV7-8 and TRBJ2-1; D unclear. Germline CDR1 and CDR2: SGHVS and FQNEAQ. V was cut by 5 bases and J by 5 bases, with 16 bases left in between. The CDR3 contains 15 residues.

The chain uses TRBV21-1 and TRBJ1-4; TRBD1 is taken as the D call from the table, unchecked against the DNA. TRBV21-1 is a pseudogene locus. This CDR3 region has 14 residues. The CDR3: CASSLTGDDEKLFF. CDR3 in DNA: TGTGCCAGCAGCTTGACAGGGGATGATGAAAAACTGTTTTTT.

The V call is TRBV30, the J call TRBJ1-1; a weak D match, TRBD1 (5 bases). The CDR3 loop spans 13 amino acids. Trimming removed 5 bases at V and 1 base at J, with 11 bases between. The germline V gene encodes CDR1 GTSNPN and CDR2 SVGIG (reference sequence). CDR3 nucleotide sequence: TGTGCCTGGGCATCGAGGGGGAACACTGAAGCTTTCTTT. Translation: CAWASRGNTEAFF.

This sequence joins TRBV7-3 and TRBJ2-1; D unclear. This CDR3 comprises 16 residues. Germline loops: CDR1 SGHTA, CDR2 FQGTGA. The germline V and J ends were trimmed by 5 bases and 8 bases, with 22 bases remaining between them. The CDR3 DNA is TGTGCCAGCAGCCCCAGACGTCACGCCCAGTCTGATGAGCAGTTCTTC. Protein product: CASSPRRHAQSDEQFF.

As DNA, the CDR3 is TGTGCCAGCAGCCAATCCGGGGCGTCGTTTGCCAAAAACATTCAGTACTTC. Residues: CASSQSGASFAKNIQYF. This chain connects TRBV4-2 to TRBJ2-4; D is perhaps TRBD1 or TRBD2 (5 bases each). Looked up from germline, CDR1 is LGHNA and CDR2 is YNFKEQ. Trimming left V 2 bases short and J 1 base short, with 15 bases between. The CDR3 extends over 17 amino acids.

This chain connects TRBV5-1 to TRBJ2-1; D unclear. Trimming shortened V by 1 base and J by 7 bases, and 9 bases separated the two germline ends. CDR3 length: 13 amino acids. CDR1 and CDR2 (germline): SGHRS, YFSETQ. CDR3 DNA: TGCGCCAGCAGCTTGATAGCCGTTAATGAGCAGTTCTTC. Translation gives CASSLIAVNEQFF.

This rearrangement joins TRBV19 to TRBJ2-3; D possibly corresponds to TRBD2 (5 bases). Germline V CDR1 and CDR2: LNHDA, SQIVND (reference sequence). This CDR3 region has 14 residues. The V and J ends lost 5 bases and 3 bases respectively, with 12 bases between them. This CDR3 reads CASSLGLLTDTQYF. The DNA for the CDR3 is TGTGCCAGTAGTCTCGGACTGCTAACAGATACGCAGTATTTT.

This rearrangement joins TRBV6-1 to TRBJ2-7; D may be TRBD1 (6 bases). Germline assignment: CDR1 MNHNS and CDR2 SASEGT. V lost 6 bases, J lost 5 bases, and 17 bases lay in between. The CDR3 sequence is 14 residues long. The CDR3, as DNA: TGTGCCAGCAGCCTACAGGGCGCAGCTAACGAGCAGTACTTC. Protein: CASSLQGAANEQYF.

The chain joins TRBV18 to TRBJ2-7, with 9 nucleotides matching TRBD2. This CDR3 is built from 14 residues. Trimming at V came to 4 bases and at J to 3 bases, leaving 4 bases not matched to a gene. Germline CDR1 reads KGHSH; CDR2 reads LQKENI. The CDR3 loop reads CASSRSGGDYEQYF. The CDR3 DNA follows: TGTGCCAGCTCACGTAGCGGGGGAGACTACGAGCAGTACTTC.

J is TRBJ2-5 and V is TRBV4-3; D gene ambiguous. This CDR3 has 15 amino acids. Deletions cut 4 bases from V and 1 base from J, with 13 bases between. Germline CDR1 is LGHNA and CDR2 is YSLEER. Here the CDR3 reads CASSPRGTSQETQYF. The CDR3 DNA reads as TGCGCCAGCAGCCCCCGAGGCACCTCCCAAGAGACCCAGTACTTC.

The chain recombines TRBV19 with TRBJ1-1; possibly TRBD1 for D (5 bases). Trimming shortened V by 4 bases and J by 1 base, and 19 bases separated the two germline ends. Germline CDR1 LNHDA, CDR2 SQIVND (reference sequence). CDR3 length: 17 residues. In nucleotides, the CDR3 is TGTGCCAGTAGTAATCGTGTGAGGGTAGGGGCGAACACTGAAGCTTTCTTT. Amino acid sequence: CASSNRVRVGANTEAFF.

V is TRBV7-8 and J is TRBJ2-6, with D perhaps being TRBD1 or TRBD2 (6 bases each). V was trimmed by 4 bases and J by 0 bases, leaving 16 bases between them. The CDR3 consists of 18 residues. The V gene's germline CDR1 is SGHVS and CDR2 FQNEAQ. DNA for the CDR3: TGTGCCAGCAGCTCCCCCCGGGGGCAGAGCTCTGGGGCCAACGTCCTGACTTTC. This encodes CASSSPRGQSSGANVLTF.

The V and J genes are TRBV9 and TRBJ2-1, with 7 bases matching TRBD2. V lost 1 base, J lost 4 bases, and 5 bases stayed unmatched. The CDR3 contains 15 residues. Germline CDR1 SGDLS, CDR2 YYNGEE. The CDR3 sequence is CASSVRGSIYNEQFF. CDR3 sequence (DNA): TGTGCCAGCAGCGTACGCGGGAGTATTTACAATGAGCAGTTCTTC.

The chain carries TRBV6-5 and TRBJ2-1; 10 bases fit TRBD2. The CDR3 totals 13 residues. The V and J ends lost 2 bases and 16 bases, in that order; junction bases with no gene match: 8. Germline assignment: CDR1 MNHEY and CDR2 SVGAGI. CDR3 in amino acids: CASSYDKREGLFF. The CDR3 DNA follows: TGTGCCAGCAGTTACGACAAGCGGGAGGGCCTATTCTTC.

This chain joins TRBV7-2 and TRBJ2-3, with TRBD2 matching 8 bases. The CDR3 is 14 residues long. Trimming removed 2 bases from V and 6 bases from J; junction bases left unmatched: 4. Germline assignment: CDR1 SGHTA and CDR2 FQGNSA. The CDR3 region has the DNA TGTGCCAGCAGCTTAATACGGGGGGGCGATACGCAGTATTTT. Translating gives CASSLIRGGDTQYF.

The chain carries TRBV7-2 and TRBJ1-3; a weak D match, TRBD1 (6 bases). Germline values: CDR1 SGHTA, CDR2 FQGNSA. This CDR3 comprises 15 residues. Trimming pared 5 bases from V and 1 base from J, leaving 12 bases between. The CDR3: CASSPDSFSGNTIYF. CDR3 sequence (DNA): TGTGCCAGCAGCCCGGACAGCTTTTCTGGAAACACCATATATTTT.